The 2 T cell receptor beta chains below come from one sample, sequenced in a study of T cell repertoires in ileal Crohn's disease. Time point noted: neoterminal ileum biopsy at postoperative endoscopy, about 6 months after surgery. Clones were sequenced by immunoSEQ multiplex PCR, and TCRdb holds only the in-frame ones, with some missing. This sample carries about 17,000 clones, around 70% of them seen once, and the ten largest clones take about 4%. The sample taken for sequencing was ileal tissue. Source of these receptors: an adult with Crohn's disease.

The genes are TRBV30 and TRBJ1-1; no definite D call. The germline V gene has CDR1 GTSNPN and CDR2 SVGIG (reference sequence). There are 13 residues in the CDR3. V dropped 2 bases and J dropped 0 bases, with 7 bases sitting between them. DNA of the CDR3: TGTGCCTGGAGTCCCAACTTGAACACTGAAGCTTTCTTT. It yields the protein CAWSPNLNTEAFF.

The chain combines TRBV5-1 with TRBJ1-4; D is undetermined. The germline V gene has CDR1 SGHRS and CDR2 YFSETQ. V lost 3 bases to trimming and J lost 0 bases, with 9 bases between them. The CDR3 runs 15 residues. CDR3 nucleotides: TGCGCCAGCAGCTCGGTATCTGCAACTAATGAAAAACTGTTTTTT. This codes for CASSSVSATNEKLFF.